Below are 23 T cell receptor beta chains sequenced from a single sample in a study of CD8 T cells in Susac syndrome. The RNA, roughly 0.5 to 1 ug, was put through reverse transcription using random hexamers. MiXCR was run by TCRdb on the immunoSEQ multiplex PCR reads, yielding one entry per CDR3 protein. The sample contains about 130,000 distinct CDR3 sequences, 90% to 95% of which appear only once. Sequencing used CD8+ T cells from PBMCs. The receptors were sampled from a human donor with multiple sclerosis.

The V gene is TRBV9, the J gene TRBJ2-5, with TRBD2 matching 7 bases. CDR3 size: 15 residues. Germline trimming cut 0 bases from V and 0 bases from J; bases unmatched to any gene: 2. CDR1 and CDR2 (germline): SGDLS, YYNGEE. In DNA form, the CDR3 reads TGTGCCAGCAGCGTAGCGGGGGGAAACCAAGAGACCCAGTACTTC. It is translated as CASSVAGGNQETQYF.

This clonotype was detected once. V gene TRBV19 combines with J gene TRBJ1-5; D is possibly TRBD1 (5 bases). Per germline, CDR1 LNHDA and CDR2 SQIVND (reference sequence). The CDR3 is 16 amino acids. Trimming removed 4 bases from V and 4 bases from J, with 17 bases in between. DNA of the CDR3: TGTGCCAGTAGTAAGGGCAGGGCAGCCCTAAATCAGCCCCAGCATTTT. Amino acids: CASSKGRAALNQPQHF.

V and J are TRBV4-1 and TRBJ2-1; no definite D call. Germline CDR1 is MGHRA and CDR2 is YSYEKL. Deletions cut 8 bases from V and 0 bases from J, with 11 bases between. CDR3 length: 14 residues. CDR3 bases: TGCGCCAGCGACCTGGCCCCCTCCTACAATGAGCAGTTCTTC. Translation: CASDLAPSYNEQFF.

CDR3 sequence (DNA): TGTGCCAGCAGTTACTCGATCACAGCCAGTAACTATGGCTACACCTTC. Encoded protein: CASSYSITASNYGYTF. The chain joins TRBV6-5 to TRBJ1-2; D unclear. The germline V gene encodes CDR1 MNHEY and CDR2 SVGAGI. The CDR3 is 16 residues long. Trimming pared 0 bases from V and 1 base from J, leaving 12 bases between.

V and J are TRBV7-9 and TRBJ1-1, with a tentative D call TRBD1 (6 bases). Deletions cut 3 bases from V and 11 bases from J, with 13 bases between. This CDR3 comprises 12 residues. CDR1 is SEHNR, CDR2 FQNEAQ, per germline (reference sequence). The CDR3 protein is CASSFTDSGAFF. CDR3 nucleotide sequence: TGTGCCAGCAGCTTCACGGACAGCGGGGCTTTCTTT.

The rearrangement uses TRBV12-3 or TRBV12-4 and TRBJ2-7, with 7 bases lining up with TRBD1. V lost 0 bases, J lost 4 bases, and 6 bases stayed unmatched. The CDR3 contains 15 residues. As DNA, the CDR3 is TGTGCCAGCAGTTTAGCACCGGGACAGACATACGAGCAGTACTTC. Translation gives CASSLAPGQTYEQYF.

The V call is TRBV9, the J call TRBJ1-1; D is undetermined. Trimming pared 4 bases from V and 8 bases from J, leaving 12 bases between. Looked up from germline, CDR1 is SGDLS and CDR2 is YYNGEE. The CDR3 is 12 residues long. CDR3 residues: CASSSPGNEAFF. The CDR3 DNA follows: TGTGCCAGCAGCTCACCGGGAAACGAAGCTTTCTTT.

The chain couples TRBV14 to TRBJ2-4, with D possibly matching TRBD2 (6 bases). The CDR3 has 15 residues. Germline lookup yields CDR1 SGHDN and CDR2 FVKESK. V lost 4 bases to trimming and J lost 0 bases, with 10 bases between them. Here the CDR3 reads CASSPRGLAKNIQYF. CDR3 sequence (DNA): TGTGCCAGCAGCCCACGGGGACTAGCCAAAAACATTCAGTACTTC.

This chain links TRBV6-6 with TRBJ2-5, with 7 bases matching TRBD1. There are 16 residues in the CDR3. V lost 4 bases and J lost 3; bases outside the gene matches: 11. Germline V gene lookup returns CDR1 MNHNY and CDR2 SVGAGI (reference sequence). The CDR3 protein is CASSLNRGDGKETQYF. In nucleotides, the CDR3 is TGTGCCAGCAGTTTAAACAGGGGAGACGGAAAAGAGACCCAGTACTTC.

The chain combines TRBV9 with TRBJ2-3, with D perhaps TRBD2 (6 bases). The CDR3 length is 11 residues. The germline V gene has CDR1 SGDLS and CDR2 YYNGEE. The V end was cut by 2 bases, the J end by 8 bases, with 6 bases between. CDR3 coding DNA: TGTGCCAGCAGCGTGGGGGGTACGCAGTATTTT. Its protein product is CASSVGGTQYF. The variable domain in full, with the rest retrieved from reference TRBV9 and TRBJ2-3, is DSGVTQTPKHLITATGQRVTLRCSPRSGDLSVYWYQQSLDQGLQFLIQYYNGEERAKGNILERFSAQQFPDLHSELNLSSLELGDSALYFCASSVGGTQYFGPGTRLTVL.

CDR3 amino acids: CASSPRGVSTDTQYF. DNA for the CDR3: TGTGCCAGCAGCCCGCGGGGGGTAAGCACAGATACGCAGTATTTT. The chain carries TRBV9 and TRBJ2-3; 8 bases match TRBD2. Looked up from germline, CDR1 is SGDLS and CDR2 is YYNGEE. V dropped 4 bases and J dropped 0; count of bases not matched to a gene: 4. CDR3 length equals 15 residues.

The genes are TRBV9 and TRBJ2-3; TRBD2 aligns across 8 bases. V dropped 0 bases and J dropped 3; count of bases not matched to a gene: 6. The CDR3 covers 16 residues. CDR1 is SGDLS, CDR2 YYNGEE, per germline. The CDR3 nucleotides are TGTGCCAGCAGCGTAGCGAAGGCGGGAGGAACAGATACGCAGTATTTT. It encodes CASSVAKAGGTDTQYF.

The chain uses TRBV29-1 and TRBJ2-2; a weak D match, TRBD1 (5 bases). The CDR3 runs 15 residues. V was pared by 2 bases and J by 1 base, with 11 bases between. Germline V gene sequence: CDR1 SQVTM, CDR2 ANQGSEA. The CDR3 spells CSVETREGNTGELFF. The CDR3 nucleotides read TGCAGCGTTGAAACCAGGGAAGGGAACACCGGGGAGCTGTTTTTT.

The chain carries TRBV6-2 or TRBV6-3 and TRBJ2-3; no firm D call. V lost 5 bases and J lost 4, with 16 bases in between. CDR1 and CDR2 (germline): MNHEY, SVGEGT. This CDR3 has 15 residues. CDR3 amino acids: CASSHQFDFPDTQYF. Written as DNA, the CDR3 is TGTGCCAGCAGTCACCAATTTGACTTTCCAGATACGCAGTATTTT.

The CDR3 DNA sequence: TGTGCCAGCTCAGTTTCTAGCGGGAGCGCCTACAATGAGCAGTTCTTC. Its protein product is CASSVSSGSAYNEQFF. The chain joins TRBV18 to TRBJ2-1; 10 nucleotides match TRBD2. V gave up 5 bases and J gave up 2 bases; unmatched junction bases: 6. CDR3 length equals 16 residues. Per germline, CDR1 KGHSH and CDR2 LQKENI.

This chain joins TRBV28 and TRBJ1-2; 7 bases line up with TRBD1. Germline V gene sequence: CDR1 MDHEN, CDR2 SYDVKM. The CDR3 has 17 residues. V dropped 6 bases and J dropped 4; count of bases not matched to a gene: 17. CDR3 sequence reads: CASSLRDRDPRSYGYTF. The CDR3 DNA reads TGTGCCAGCAGCCTCCGAGACAGGGATCCTCGGTCCTATGGCTACACCTTC.

This sequence joins TRBV7-8 and TRBJ2-5; D is unresolved. The V and J ends lost 5 bases and 5 bases respectively, with 27 bases between them. Germline V CDR1 and CDR2: SGHVS, FQNEAQ. This CDR3 is 18 amino acids long. The CDR3 nucleotides are TGTGCCAGCAGCCCCGATTCTTTGGACCACAACGTCGCGGAGACCCAGTACTTC. Amino acid sequence: CASSPDSLDHNVAETQYF.

As DNA, the CDR3 is TGTGCCAGTAGTGCGCAGGCGCCCATGAACACTGAAGCTTTCTTT. Residues: CASSAQAPMNTEAFF. The chain couples TRBV19 to TRBJ1-1; D unresolved. Germline V gene sequence: CDR1 LNHDA, CDR2 SQIVND (reference sequence). Trimming removed 5 bases from V and 0 bases from J, with 13 bases in between. The CDR3 loop spans 15 amino acids. The variable domain in full, with the rest retrieved from reference TRBV19 and TRBJ1-1, is DGGITQSPKYLFRKEGQNVTLSCEQNLNHDAMYWYRQDPGQGLRLIYYSQIVNDFQKGDIAEGYSVSREKKESFPLTVTSAQKNPTAFYLCASSAQAPMNTEAFFGQGTRLTVV.

The chain has TRBV29-1 and TRBJ1-1; D uncertain. The CDR3 length is 13 residues. With 0 bases removed from V and 4 bases from J, the gap between germline ends came to 9 bases. The V gene's germline CDR1 is SQVTM and CDR2 ANQGSEA. The CDR3, as DNA: TGCAGCGTTGAAGATCCGCAGATCACTGAAGCTTTCTTT. Encoded protein: CSVEDPQITEAFF.

This chain connects TRBV4-1 to TRBJ1-5; a weak D match, TRBD1 (5 bases). Germline V gene lookup returns CDR1 MGHRA and CDR2 YSYEKL. This CDR3 contains 16 residues. The germline V and J ends were trimmed by 7 bases and 0 bases, with 16 bases remaining between them. The CDR3 sequence: CASKGLLADSNQPQHF. CDR3 coding DNA: TGCGCCAGCAAGGGGCTGCTGGCCGATAGCAATCAGCCCCAGCATTTT.

The V gene is TRBV27, the J gene TRBJ2-1; perhaps TRBD2 as D (6 bases). Germline CDR1 MNHEY, CDR2 SMNVEV (reference sequence). With 3 bases removed from V and 6 bases from J, the gap between germline ends came to 21 bases. The CDR3 has 17 amino acids. The CDR3 DNA follows: TGTGCCAGCAGTTTGCATCACGGGTCGGGAGATGGCAATGAGCAGTTCTTC. This gives the protein CASSLHHGSGDGNEQFF.

The gene calls are TRBV9 and TRBJ1-2; 7 nucleotides align to TRBD1. The CDR3 is made up of 15 amino acids. Looked up from germline, CDR1 is SGDLS and CDR2 is YYNGEE. The junction had 9 bases not matched to a gene; V was cut back by 3 bases and J by 4 bases. The CDR3 region is CASSAQRDRVYGYTF. As DNA, the CDR3 is TGTGCCAGCAGCGCCCAGAGGGACAGAGTCTATGGCTACACCTTC.

DNA for the CDR3: TGTGCCAGTATATCCCCAGGAAACTATGGCTACACCTTC. Translation: CASISPGNYGYTF. The rearrangement joins TRBV19 to TRBJ1-2; no definite D call. The V end lost 7 bases, the J end lost 2 bases, and 11 bases lay between the germline ends. This CDR3 is 13 amino acids long. The germline V gene encodes CDR1 LNHDA and CDR2 SQIVND (reference sequence).